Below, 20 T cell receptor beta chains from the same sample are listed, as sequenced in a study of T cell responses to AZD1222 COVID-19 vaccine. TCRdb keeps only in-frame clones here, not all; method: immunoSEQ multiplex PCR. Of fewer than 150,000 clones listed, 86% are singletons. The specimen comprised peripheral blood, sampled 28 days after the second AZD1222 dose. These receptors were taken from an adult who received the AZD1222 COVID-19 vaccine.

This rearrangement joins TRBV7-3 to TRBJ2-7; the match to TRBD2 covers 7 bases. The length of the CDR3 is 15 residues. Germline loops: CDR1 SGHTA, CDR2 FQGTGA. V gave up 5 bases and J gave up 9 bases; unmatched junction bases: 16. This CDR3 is CASSPVGTTVDRQYF. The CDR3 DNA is TGTGCCAGCAGCCCAGTGGGGACTACCGTTGATAGGCAGTACTTC.

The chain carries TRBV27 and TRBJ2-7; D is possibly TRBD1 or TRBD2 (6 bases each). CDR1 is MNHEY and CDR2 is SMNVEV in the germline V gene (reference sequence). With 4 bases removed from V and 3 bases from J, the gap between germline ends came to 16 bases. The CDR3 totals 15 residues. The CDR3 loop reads CASSWATGGHYEQYF. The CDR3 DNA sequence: TGTGCCAGCAGTTGGGCGACCGGGGGCCACTACGAGCAGTACTTC.

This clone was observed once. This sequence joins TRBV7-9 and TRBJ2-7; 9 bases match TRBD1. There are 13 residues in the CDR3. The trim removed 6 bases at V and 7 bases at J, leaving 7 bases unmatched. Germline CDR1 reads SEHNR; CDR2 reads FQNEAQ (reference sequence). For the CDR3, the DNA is TGTGCCAGCAGATCCGGGACAGGGCCTGAGCAGTACTTC. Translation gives CASRSGTGPEQYF.

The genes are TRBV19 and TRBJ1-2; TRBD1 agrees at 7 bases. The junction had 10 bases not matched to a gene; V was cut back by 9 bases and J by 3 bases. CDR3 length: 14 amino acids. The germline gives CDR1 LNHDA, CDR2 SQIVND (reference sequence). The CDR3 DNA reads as TGTGCCAGCCTAAATAGGGGGCAGGACTATGGCTACACCTTC. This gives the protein CASLNRGQDYGYTF.

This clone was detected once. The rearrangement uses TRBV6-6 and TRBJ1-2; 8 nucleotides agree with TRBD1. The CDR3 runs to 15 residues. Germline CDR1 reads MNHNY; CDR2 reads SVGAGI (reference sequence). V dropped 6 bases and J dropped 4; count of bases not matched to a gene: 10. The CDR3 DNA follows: TGTGCCAGCAGCTCTCAGGGGGCTGGTGGCTATGGCTACACCTTC. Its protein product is CASSSQGAGGYGYTF.

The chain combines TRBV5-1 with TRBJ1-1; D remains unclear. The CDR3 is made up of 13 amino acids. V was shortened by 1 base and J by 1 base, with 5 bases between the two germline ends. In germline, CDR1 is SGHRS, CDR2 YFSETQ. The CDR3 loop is CASSLNRNTEAFF. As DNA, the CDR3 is TGCGCCAGCAGCTTGAACAGGAACACTGAAGCTTTCTTT.

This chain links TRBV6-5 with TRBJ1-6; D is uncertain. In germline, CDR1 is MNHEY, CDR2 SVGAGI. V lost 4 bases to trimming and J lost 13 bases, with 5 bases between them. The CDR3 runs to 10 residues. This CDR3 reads CASSSPPLHF. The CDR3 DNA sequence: TGTGCCAGCAGTTCACCCCCCCTCCACTTT.

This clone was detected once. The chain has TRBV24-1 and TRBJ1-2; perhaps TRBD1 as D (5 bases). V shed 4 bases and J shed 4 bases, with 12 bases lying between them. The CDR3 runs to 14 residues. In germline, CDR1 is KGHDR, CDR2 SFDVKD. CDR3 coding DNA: TGTGCCACCAGTGACCTAGACAGCGCCTATGGCTACACCTTC. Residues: CATSDLDSAYGYTF.

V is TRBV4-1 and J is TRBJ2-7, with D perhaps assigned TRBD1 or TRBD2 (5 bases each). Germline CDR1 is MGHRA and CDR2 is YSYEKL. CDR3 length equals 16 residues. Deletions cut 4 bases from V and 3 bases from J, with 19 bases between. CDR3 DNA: TGCGCCAGCAGCCGAGGATTTCGGGACGAAATCTACGAGCAGTACTTC. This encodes CASSRGFRDEIYEQYF.

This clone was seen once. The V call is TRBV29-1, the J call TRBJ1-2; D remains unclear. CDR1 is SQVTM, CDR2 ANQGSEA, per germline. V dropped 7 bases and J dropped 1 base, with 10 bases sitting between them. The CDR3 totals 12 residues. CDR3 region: CSDGPNNYGYTF. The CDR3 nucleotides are TGCAGCGACGGTCCGAATAACTATGGCTACACCTTC.

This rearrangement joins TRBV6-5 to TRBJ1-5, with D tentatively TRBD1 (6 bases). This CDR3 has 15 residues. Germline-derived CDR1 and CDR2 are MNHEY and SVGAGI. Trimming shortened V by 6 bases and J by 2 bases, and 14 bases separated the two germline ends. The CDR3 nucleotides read TGTGCCAGCAGCTCAACAGGGTCGGGCAATCAGCCCCAGCATTTT. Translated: CASSSTGSGNQPQHF.

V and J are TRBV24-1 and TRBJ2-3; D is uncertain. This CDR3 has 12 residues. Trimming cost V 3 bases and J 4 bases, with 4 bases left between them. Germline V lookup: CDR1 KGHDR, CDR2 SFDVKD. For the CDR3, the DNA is TGTGCCACCAGTGATCCGGCAGATACGCAGTATTTT. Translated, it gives CATSDPADTQYF.

CDR3 region: CASRDRGLYGYTF. CDR3 sequence (DNA): TGTGCCAGCAGAGACAGGGGGCTTTATGGCTACACCTTC. The V gene is TRBV6-5, the J gene TRBJ1-2, with 10 bases aligning to TRBD1. The V and J ends lost 6 bases and 5 bases, in that order; junction bases with no gene match: 3. Looked up from germline, CDR1 is MNHEY and CDR2 is SVGAGI. The CDR3 is 13 amino acids.

CDR3 nucleotides: TGCAGCGTTAGCACAGATACGCAGTATTTT. Translating it yields CSVSTDTQYF. The chain has TRBV29-1 and TRBJ2-3; D is undetermined. Trimming stripped 5 bases from V and 0 bases from J, with 0 bases between. This CDR3 spans 10 amino acids. In germline, CDR1 is SQVTM, CDR2 ANQGSEA.

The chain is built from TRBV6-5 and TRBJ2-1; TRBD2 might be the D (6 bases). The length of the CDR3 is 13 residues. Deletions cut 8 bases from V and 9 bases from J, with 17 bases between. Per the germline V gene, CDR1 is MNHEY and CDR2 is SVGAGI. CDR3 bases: TGTGCCAGCGACCCGGGGGTAGCGTCTGAGCAGTTCTTC. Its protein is CASDPGVASEQFF.

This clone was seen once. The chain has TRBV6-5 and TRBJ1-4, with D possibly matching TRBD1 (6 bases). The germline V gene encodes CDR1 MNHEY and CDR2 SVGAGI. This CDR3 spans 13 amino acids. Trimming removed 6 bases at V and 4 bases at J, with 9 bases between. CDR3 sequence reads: CASRTDSNEKLFF. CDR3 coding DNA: TGTGCCAGCAGGACGGACAGTAATGAAAAACTGTTTTTT.

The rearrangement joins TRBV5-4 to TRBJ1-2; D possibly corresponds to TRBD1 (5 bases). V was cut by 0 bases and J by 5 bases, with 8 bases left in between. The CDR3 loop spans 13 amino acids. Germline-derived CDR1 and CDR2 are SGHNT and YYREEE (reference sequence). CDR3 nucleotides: TGTGCCAGCAGCTTGGCCCAGGGTTATGGCTACACCTTC. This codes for CASSLAQGYGYTF. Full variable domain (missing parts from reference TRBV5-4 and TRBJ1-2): ETGVTQSPTHLIKTRGQQVTLRCSSQSGHNTVSWYQQALGQGPQFIFQYYREEENGRGNFPPRFSGLQFPNYSSELNVNALELDDSALYLCASSLAQGYGYTFGSGTRLTVV.

CDR3 protein: CASRGLAGGANTGELFF. CDR3 nucleotides: TGTGCCAGCAGGGGACTAGCGGGGGGAGCGAACACCGGGGAGCTGTTTTTT. The V call is TRBV7-6, the J call TRBJ2-2; 15 bases align to TRBD2. Germline V gene data show CDR1 as SGHVS and CDR2 as FNYEAQ. This CDR3 spans 17 amino acids. V lost 6 bases to trimming and J lost 0 bases; unmatched junction nucleotides: 2.

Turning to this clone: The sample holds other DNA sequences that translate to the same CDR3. The CDR3 reads CASSLAREKETQYF. The CDR3 coding sequence is TGCGCCAGCAGCTTGGCACGGGAGAAAGAGACCCAGTACTTC. The rearrangement joins TRBV5-1 to TRBJ2-5; D possibly corresponds to TRBD2 (6 bases). V lost 0 bases and J lost 3, with 9 bases in between. Germline loops: CDR1 SGHRS, CDR2 YFSETQ. The CDR3 spans 14 residues. Using reference TRBV5-1 and TRBJ2-5 for the parts outside the CDR3, the full variable domain is KAGVTQTPRYLIKTRGQQVTLSCSPISGHRSVSWYQQTPGQGLQFLFEYFSETQRNKGNFPGRFSGRQFSNSRSEMNVSTLELGDSALYLCASSLAREKETQYFGPGTRLLVL.

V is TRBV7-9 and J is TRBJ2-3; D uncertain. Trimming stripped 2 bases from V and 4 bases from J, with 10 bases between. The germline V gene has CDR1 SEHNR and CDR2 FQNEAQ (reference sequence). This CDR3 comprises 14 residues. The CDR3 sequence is CASSLTGWADTQYF. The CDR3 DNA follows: TGTGCCAGCAGCTTAACGGGTTGGGCAGATACGCAGTATTTT.